A selection of T cell receptor beta chains follows, all from one sample in a study of T cells after yellow fever vaccination. A single record per CDR3 protein comes from TCRdb applying MiXCR to the 5' RACE reads. The repertoire has a few hundred thousand distinct CDR3 sequences, around 6.8% of them found once; the top ten carry over 15%. Sequenced here: PBMCs, sampled more than 40 days after the first yellow fever vaccination. The receptors come from a man between 18 and 35 years old who received the YFV17D yellow fever vaccine. CDR3s include the opening cysteine and the closing phenylalanine or tryptophan. The D gene is left open where the match is weak. Where a row states a size, it is once, few, many or the class of an expanded clone; other rows omit it.

cdr3_length	clone_size	j_call	v_call	d_call	cdr3_aa	cdr3_nt
15	.	TRBJ2-1	TRBV5-1	TRBD1	CASIPGTGPGGEQFF	TGCGCCAGCATACCAGGGACAGGGCCGGGCGGTGAGCAGTTCTTC
14	.	TRBJ1-1	TRBV20-1	TRBD1	CSAPPGTGNTEAFF	TGCAGTGCACCACCCGGGACAGGGAACACTGAAGCTTTCTTT
15	few	TRBJ1-2	TRBV7-8	.	CASSLGGGGGYGYTF	TGTGCCAGCAGCTTAGGCGGGGGAGGCGGCTATGGCTACACCTTC
14	many	TRBJ2-1	TRBV12-3/TRBV12-4	.	CASSPPYSPNEQFF	TGTGCCAGCAGTCCACCCTACTCCCCCAATGAGCAGTTCTTC
15	many	TRBJ2-1	TRBV24-1	TRBD1	CATSDGQGEKNEQFF	TGTGCCACCAGTGACGGACAGGGGGAAAAGAATGAGCAGTTCTTC
13	.	TRBJ2-7	TRBV5-1	.	CASSLQQGNEQYF	TGCGCCAGCAGCCTCCAACAGGGCAACGAGCAGTACTTC
14	many	TRBJ2-1	TRBV12-3/TRBV12-4	.	CASSFLALNNEQFF	TGTGCCAGCAGTTTCCTGGCCCTAAACAATGAGCAGTTCTTC
14	many	TRBJ1-5	TRBV5-1	TRBD1	CASSLGDRDQPQHF	TGCGCCAGCAGCTTGGGGGACAGGGATCAGCCCCAGCATTTT
16	few	TRBJ2-1	TRBV5-1	TRBD2	CASSLAPSGGGNEQFF	TGCGCCAGCAGCTTGGCCCCTAGCGGGGGCGGCAATGAGCAGTTCTTC
14	many	TRBJ1-1	TRBV11-2	.	CASSLGQSNTEAFF	TGTGCCAGCAGCTTAGGACAGTCGAACACTGAAGCTTTCTTT
13	many	TRBJ1-1	TRBV19	.	CASSWVANTEAFF	TGTGCCAGTAGTTGGGTGGCGAACACTGAAGCTTTCTTT
15	.	TRBJ2-3	TRBV25-1	.	CATYAGVGREGTQYF	TGTGCCACCTACGCAGGGGTTGGAAGGGAGGGTACGCAGTATTTT
13	many	TRBJ2-2	TRBV29-1	TRBD1	CSVSTGGAGELFF	TGCAGCGTTTCTACAGGGGGAGCCGGGGAGCTGTTTTTT
16	few	TRBJ1-2	TRBV9	.	CASSVDPRGINYGYTF	TGTGCCAGCAGCGTAGACCCGAGGGGGATTAACTATGGCTACACCTTC
16	few	TRBJ2-7	TRBV5-1	TRBD2	CASSQTASGGAYEQYF	TGCGCCAGCAGCCAGACCGCTAGCGGGGGAGCCTACGAGCAGTACTTC
13	few	TRBJ1-2	TRBV28	TRBD1	CASSREHRGGYTF	TGTGCCAGCAGTCGAGAACACAGGGGTGGCTACACCTTC
14	few	TRBJ1-5	TRBV20-1	.	CSASAGAGDQPQHF	TGCAGTGCTTCGGCGGGGGCCGGGGATCAGCCCCAGCATTTT
12	few	TRBJ1-4	TRBV5-1	.	CACRQGNEKLFF	TGCGCCTGCCGCCAGGGAAACGAAAAACTGTTTTTT
15	.	TRBJ2-5	TRBV5-1	TRBD2	CASTPSGGGRETQYF	TGCGCCAGCACCCCTAGCGGGGGAGGGAGAGAGACCCAGTACTTC
13	many	TRBJ2-5	TRBV29-1	TRBD1	CSVGQGAGETQYF	TGCAGCGTTGGACAGGGGGCGGGGGAGACCCAGTACTTC
13	few	TRBJ2-2	TRBV7-3	.	CASSLTSTRELFF	TGTGCCAGCAGCTTAACGTCGACCCGGGAGCTGTTTTTT
14	few	TRBJ2-1	TRBV18	.	CASSPAGQIHEQFF	TGTGCCAGCTCACCGGCGGGGCAGATCCATGAGCAGTTCTTC
14	many	TRBJ2-7	TRBV3-1	.	CASSHGSIIGEQYF	TGTGCCAGCAGCCACGGCAGCATTATAGGCGAGCAGTACTTC
15	.	TRBJ2-5	TRBV20-1	TRBD1	CSADRGNRGSKTQYF	TGCAGTGCTGACAGGGGGAACAGGGGGAGTAAGACCCAGTACTTC
13	few	TRBJ1-2	TRBV6-2/TRBV6-3	.	CASRTRQDYGYTF	TGTGCCAGCAGGACCCGACAGGACTATGGCTACACCTTC
16	many	TRBJ2-3	TRBV5-1	.	CASSRMSGSSTDTQYF	TGCGCCAGCAGCCGCATGTCCGGGAGTAGCACAGATACGCAGTATTTT
16	few	TRBJ2-1	TRBV18	.	CASSLLPGRGTNEQFF	TGTGCCAGCTCACTCCTACCCGGCAGGGGAACCAATGAGCAGTTCTTC
17	few	TRBJ1-6	TRBV6-1	TRBD1	CASSPHTDRAYNSPLHF	TGTGCCAGCAGTCCCCACACGGACAGGGCTTATAATTCACCCCTCCACTTT
18	few	TRBJ2-2	TRBV20-1	TRBD2	CSARGGLRLAGGTGELFF	TGCAGTGCTAGAGGGGGACTTCGACTAGCGGGGGGCACCGGGGAGCTGTTTTTT
14	few	TRBJ2-5	TRBV7-2	.	CASSYRAPEETQYF	TGTGCCAGCAGCTACCGGGCCCCAGAGGAGACCCAGTACTTC
12	.	TRBJ1-6	TRBV20-1	.	CSKEPQGSPLHF	TGCAGTAAAGAACCGCAGGGTTCACCCCTCCACTTT
14	.	TRBJ1-1	TRBV19	.	CASSSDSRFSFGFF	TGTGCCAGTAGTTCCGACAGTAGATTCTCTTTCGGTTTCTTT
14	.	TRBJ1-6	TRBV7-2	TRBD1	CASSLAGQSSALHF	TGTGCCAGCAGCTTAGCGGGACAGTCTTCCGCCCTCCACTTT
13	few	TRBJ1-4	TRBV7-9	TRBD1	CASGGTVNEKLFF	TGTGCCAGCGGGGGGACAGTTAATGAAAAACTGTTTTTT
10	.	TRBJ2-3	TRBV20-1	TRBD2	CSALQRGVNF	TGCAGTGCCCTTCAACGGGGGGTCAATTTT
14	.	TRBJ2-1	TRBV20-1	TRBD2	CSTRGLETYNEQFF	TGCAGTACTAGAGGACTAGAGACCTACAATGAGCAGTTCTTC
12	few	TRBJ1-2	TRBV10-3	TRBD1	CAISEGQGRNTF	TGTGCCATCAGTGAGGGACAGGGAAGGAACACCTTC
11	.	TRBJ2-1	TRBV29-1	.	CSVEAGNEQFF	TGCAGCGTGGAGGCGGGGAATGAGCAGTTCTTC
15	.	TRBJ2-3	TRBV20-1	TRBD1	CSARDPRGRTDTQYF	TGCAGTGCTAGAGATCCGAGGGGGCGCACAGATACGCAGTATTTT
15	.	TRBJ2-2	TRBV6-5	.	CASSYGSLVTGELFF	TGTGCCAGCAGTTATGGGAGTTTAGTCACCGGGGAGCTGTTTTTT
15	.	TRBJ2-5	TRBV6-1	.	CASSPGLAFMETQYF	TGTGCCAGCAGTCCTGGGCTAGCGTTTATGGAGACCCAGTACTTC
11	many	TRBJ2-7	TRBV6-6	TRBD1	CASGQDVQQYF	TGTGCCAGTGGACAGGACGTACAGCAGTACTTC
12	.	TRBJ2-3	TRBV24-1	.	CATWLRGRVGYF	TGTGCCACCTGGCTCAGGGGCAGGGTGGGGTATTTT
16	many	TRBJ2-3	TRBV24-1	.	CATSGGRGASTDTQYF	TGTGCCACCAGTGGCGGCAGGGGGGCGAGCACAGATACGCAGTATTTT
19	few	TRBJ2-1	TRBV5-4	TRBD2	CASSLGTSDSLGSYNEQFF	TGTGCCAGCAGCTTAGGGACTAGCGATTCTCTAGGCTCCTACAATGAGCAGTTCTTC
15	few	TRBJ2-3	TRBV28	.	CASSIGGASTDTQYF	TGTGCCAGCAGCATCGGCGGGGCTAGCACAGATACGCAGTATTTT
11	.	TRBJ2-5	TRBV6-5	.	CASSYMETQYF	TGTGCCAGCAGTTATATGGAGACCCAGTACTTC
13	few	TRBJ1-6	TRBV4-3	.	CASSQDNNSPLHF	TGCGCCAGCAGCCAAGATAATAATTCACCCCTCCACTTT
15	few	TRBJ2-2	TRBV14	.	CASSLWTDPPGELFF	TGTGCCAGCAGCCTGTGGACAGACCCACCCGGGGAGCTGTTTTTT
13	many	TRBJ2-3	TRBV5-1	.	CASSLPGKDTQYF	TGCGCCAGCAGCTTGCCAGGCAAAGATACGCAGTATTTT